A selection of T cell receptor beta chains follows, all from one sample in a study of T cells after somatic rescue of genetic block. TCRdb keeps only in-frame clones here, not all; method: immunoSEQ multiplex PCR. The sample carries about 110,000 clones, about 90% recorded once. Sequenced material: peripheral blood mononuclear cells (PBMCs). The receptors originated from a woman younger than 30. The CDR3 runs from the conserved cysteine through the conserved F or W. D genes are given only for firm matches. Part of the rows lack a size; the others show once, few, many or a class for expanded clones.

v_call: TRBV7-9; d_call: TRBD2; clone_size: NA; j_call: TRBJ2-1; cdr3_nt: TGTGCCAGCAGGACGGGGACTAGCGGGGGCGAGCAGTTCTTC; cdr3_aa: CASRTGTSGGEQFF
v_call: TRBV6-1; d_call: NA; clone_size: NA; j_call: TRBJ1-2; cdr3_nt: TGTGCCAGCAGTGAGGGTCTTCACTATGGCTACACCTTC; cdr3_aa: CASSEGLHYGYTF
v_call: TRBV6-5; d_call: NA; clone_size: NA; j_call: TRBJ2-1; cdr3_nt: TGTGCCAGCAGTCGTACCGGGACCCGCAGCAATGAGCAGTTCTTC; cdr3_aa: CASSRTGTRSNEQFF
v_call: TRBV9; d_call: TRBD2; clone_size: NA; j_call: TRBJ2-3; cdr3_nt: TGTGCCAGCAGCGTAGAGGGAGGGACAGATACGCAGTATTTT; cdr3_aa: CASSVEGGTDTQYF
v_call: TRBV19; d_call: NA; clone_size: NA; j_call: TRBJ1-2; cdr3_nt: TGTGCCAGTACCTTAAGTGGTGGAGGAGGCTATGGCTACACCTTC; cdr3_aa: CASTLSGGGGYGYTF
v_call: TRBV5-6; d_call: NA; clone_size: NA; j_call: TRBJ1-1; cdr3_nt: TGTGCCAGCAGTATCAATTCCGGGTTGGACACTGAAGCTTTCTTT; cdr3_aa: CASSINSGLDTEAFF
v_call: TRBV9; d_call: NA; clone_size: NA; j_call: TRBJ2-3; cdr3_nt: TGTGCCAGCAGCGTAGTCGGACAGAATACGCAGTATTTT; cdr3_aa: CASSVVGQNTQYF
v_call: TRBV5-3; d_call: NA; clone_size: NA; j_call: TRBJ2-7; cdr3_nt: TGTGCCAGAAGCTTGTCAGGGGTTATAAGATCCTACGAGCAGTACTTC; cdr3_aa: CARSLSGVIRSYEQYF
v_call: TRBV11-2; d_call: NA; clone_size: NA; j_call: TRBJ2-1; cdr3_nt: TGTGCCAGCAGCCCTAGGGCTGGTGAGCAGTTCTTC; cdr3_aa: CASSPRAGEQFF
v_call: TRBV21-1; d_call: NA; clone_size: NA; j_call: TRBJ2-5; cdr3_nt: TGTGCCAGCAGACACACTAGCGGCCAGGGGGAGACCCAGTACTTC; cdr3_aa: CASRHTSGQGETQYF
v_call: TRBV6-5; d_call: NA; clone_size: NA; j_call: TRBJ1-4; cdr3_nt: TGTGCCAGCGGCCTAGGGGATGAAAAACTGTTTTTT; cdr3_aa: CASGLGDEKLFF
v_call: TRBV7-9; d_call: NA; clone_size: NA; j_call: TRBJ2-2; cdr3_nt: TGTGCCAGCAGCCCCCGACTCAACACCGGGGAGCTGTTTTTT; cdr3_aa: CASSPRLNTGELFF
v_call: TRBV7-2; d_call: NA; clone_size: NA; j_call: TRBJ2-3; cdr3_nt: TGTGCCTCGAGGGGGGCCGTCACAGATACGCAGTATTTT; cdr3_aa: CASRGAVTDTQYF
v_call: TRBV4-2; d_call: NA; clone_size: NA; j_call: TRBJ2-3; cdr3_nt: TGTGCCAGCAGCTCTCGGGGGACAGCTAGCACAGATACGCAGTATTTT; cdr3_aa: CASSSRGTASTDTQYF
v_call: TRBV6-5; d_call: TRBD1; clone_size: NA; j_call: TRBJ1-2; cdr3_nt: TGTGCCAGCAGCGGACAGGGGAGGACGGGCTACACCTTC; cdr3_aa: CASSGQGRTGYTF
v_call: TRBV29-1; d_call: NA; clone_size: NA; j_call: TRBJ2-2; cdr3_nt: TGCAGCGCCGGACAGATGAACACCGGGGAGCTGTTTTTT; cdr3_aa: CSAGQMNTGELFF
v_call: TRBV6-5; d_call: NA; clone_size: NA; j_call: TRBJ2-2; cdr3_nt: TGTGCCAGCAGGGAGGGACAAGCGAACACCGGGGAGCTGTTTTTT; cdr3_aa: CASREGQANTGELFF
v_call: TRBV30; d_call: TRBD1; clone_size: NA; j_call: TRBJ1-2; cdr3_nt: TGTGCCTGGAGTGGAGACAGGGTTGGCTACACCTTC; cdr3_aa: CAWSGDRVGYTF
v_call: TRBV30; d_call: NA; clone_size: NA; j_call: TRBJ2-3; cdr3_nt: TGTGCCTGGAGGTCCAGGGTCACGACAGATACGCAGTATTTT; cdr3_aa: CAWRSRVTTDTQYF
v_call: TRBV15; d_call: TRBD2; clone_size: NA; j_call: TRBJ2-3; cdr3_nt: TGTGCCACCAGCAGAGTCCATGGTTTGGCGGGAGTCACAGATACGCAGTATTTT; cdr3_aa: CATSRVHGLAGVTDTQYF
v_call: TRBV2; d_call: TRBD1; clone_size: NA; j_call: TRBJ1-1; cdr3_nt: TGTGCCAGCAGTGCCAGGACAGGAGGTCTTGGGGCTTTCTTT; cdr3_aa: CASSARTGGLGAFF
v_call: TRBV19; d_call: NA; clone_size: once; j_call: TRBJ1-5; cdr3_nt: TGTGCCAGTGGTCCGAGGAGGGAATTTAGCAATCAGCCCCAGCATTTT; cdr3_aa: CASGPRREFSNQPQHF
v_call: TRBV30; d_call: TRBD1; clone_size: NA; j_call: TRBJ2-7; cdr3_nt: TGTGCCTGGATTGGACAGGGGCCCTACGAGCAGTACTTC; cdr3_aa: CAWIGQGPYEQYF
v_call: TRBV6-5; d_call: TRBD2; clone_size: few; j_call: TRBJ2-1; cdr3_nt: TGTGCCAGCAGTACCTATAGCGGGGGCAATGAGCAGTTCTTC; cdr3_aa: CASSTYSGGNEQFF
v_call: TRBV27; d_call: NA; clone_size: NA; j_call: TRBJ2-7; cdr3_nt: TGTGCCAGCAGTCTTAGGGGCCTTGTGCAGTACTTC; cdr3_aa: CASSLRGLVQYF
v_call: TRBV7-2; d_call: TRBD2; clone_size: NA; j_call: TRBJ2-5; cdr3_nt: TGTGCCAGCAGCTTACTAGCGGGGGCGGATGAGACCCAGTACTTC; cdr3_aa: CASSLLAGADETQYF
v_call: TRBV5-1; d_call: TRBD1; clone_size: NA; j_call: TRBJ2-7; cdr3_nt: TGCGCCAGCAGCTGGTACCAGGGGGCCAACGAGCAGTACTTC; cdr3_aa: CASSWYQGANEQYF
v_call: TRBV9; d_call: NA; clone_size: NA; j_call: TRBJ1-2; cdr3_nt: TGTGCCAGCAGCCCGGACGGCCCCTATGGCTACACCTTC; cdr3_aa: CASSPDGPYGYTF
v_call: TRBV20-1; d_call: TRBD1; clone_size: NA; j_call: TRBJ1-5; cdr3_nt: TGCAGTGCCGGACAGGGGGCGCGGGAGGCGTTT; cdr3_aa: CSAGQGAREAF
v_call: TRBV19; d_call: TRBD1; clone_size: NA; j_call: TRBJ1-1; cdr3_nt: TGTGCCAGTAGTATAGATCTGGCAGGGGGGGACACTGAAGCTTTCTTT; cdr3_aa: CASSIDLAGGDTEAFF
v_call: TRBV5-6; d_call: NA; clone_size: NA; j_call: TRBJ1-5; cdr3_nt: TGTGCCAGCAGCTTGGCCGAAGGGCAGCCCCAGCATTTT; cdr3_aa: CASSLAEGQPQHF
v_call: TRBV6-5; d_call: NA; clone_size: NA; j_call: TRBJ1-6; cdr3_nt: TGTGCCAGCGGCGCTTTTCTGTATTCACCCCTCCACTTT; cdr3_aa: CASGAFLYSPLHF
v_call: TRBV2; d_call: NA; clone_size: NA; j_call: TRBJ1-3; cdr3_nt: TGTGCCAGCAGTAGAGGGGTAAACACCATATATTTT; cdr3_aa: CASSRGVNTIYF
v_call: TRBV6-5; d_call: TRBD1; clone_size: NA; j_call: TRBJ1-2; cdr3_nt: TGTGCCAGCAGTTACCTAGGGGGCGAGGGCTACACCTTC; cdr3_aa: CASSYLGGEGYTF
v_call: TRBV28; d_call: TRBD1; clone_size: NA; j_call: TRBJ2-1; cdr3_nt: TGTGCCAGCAGAGGACAGGGGGGGGATGAGCAGTTCTTC; cdr3_aa: CASRGQGGDEQFF
v_call: TRBV18; d_call: TRBD1; clone_size: NA; j_call: TRBJ1-1; cdr3_nt: TGTGCCAGCTCCCCCTCGGCAGGGGGCACCGGGGCGGGCACTGAAGCTTTCTTT; cdr3_aa: CASSPSAGGTGAGTEAFF
v_call: TRBV4-3; d_call: NA; clone_size: NA; j_call: TRBJ2-7; cdr3_nt: TGCGCCAGCAGCCATGTTGTGGGACAAAGCTACGAGCAGTACTTC; cdr3_aa: CASSHVVGQSYEQYF
v_call: TRBV5-1; d_call: NA; clone_size: NA; j_call: TRBJ1-1; cdr3_nt: TGCGCCAGCAGCTTGGAAAGGGCCGGGACTGAAGCTTTCTTT; cdr3_aa: CASSLERAGTEAFF
v_call: TRBV6-1; d_call: NA; clone_size: NA; j_call: TRBJ1-5; cdr3_nt: TGTGCCAGCACCTCGACGGGGGACAATCAGCCCCAGCATTTT; cdr3_aa: CASTSTGDNQPQHF
v_call: TRBV27; d_call: NA; clone_size: NA; j_call: TRBJ1-5; cdr3_nt: TGTGCCAGCAGTTTATTGGGCCTCGGAGAGCCCCAGCATTTT; cdr3_aa: CASSLLGLGEPQHF
v_call: TRBV2; d_call: NA; clone_size: NA; j_call: TRBJ1-2; cdr3_nt: TGTGCCAGCAGTGACCGGGGAGCTAACTATGGCTACACCTTC; cdr3_aa: CASSDRGANYGYTF
v_call: TRBV6-5; d_call: NA; clone_size: NA; j_call: TRBJ1-1; cdr3_nt: TGTGCCAGCAGTTACCGGGGGAAGTTTGCTTTCTTT; cdr3_aa: CASSYRGKFAFF
v_call: TRBV4-2; d_call: NA; clone_size: NA; j_call: TRBJ2-1; cdr3_nt: TGTGCCAGCAGCCAAGCTCTCGGGGCGGACTTCAATGAGCAGTTCTTC; cdr3_aa: CASSQALGADFNEQFF
v_call: TRBV4-1; d_call: NA; clone_size: NA; j_call: TRBJ1-6; cdr3_nt: TGCGCCAGCAGCCAAGAGGGGCAGCGGAATTCACCCCTCCACTTT; cdr3_aa: CASSQEGQRNSPLHF
v_call: TRBV4-1; d_call: TRBD2; clone_size: NA; j_call: TRBJ2-7; cdr3_nt: TGCGCCAGCACCCCCAGGCTCCAGCGGGGGTACTACGAGCAGTACTTC; cdr3_aa: CASTPRLQRGYYEQYF
v_call: TRBV5-6; d_call: NA; clone_size: NA; j_call: TRBJ1-1; cdr3_nt: TGTGCCAGCAGCTTGGGGGACCGGGACCGAGGAGAAGCTTTCTTT; cdr3_aa: CASSLGDRDRGEAFF
v_call: TRBV7-2; d_call: TRBD1; clone_size: NA; j_call: TRBJ1-3; cdr3_nt: TGTGCCAGCAGCACGGGACAGGGGGCAGGTGGAAACACCATATATTTT; cdr3_aa: CASSTGQGAGGNTIYF
v_call: TRBV5-1; d_call: NA; clone_size: NA; j_call: TRBJ2-2; cdr3_nt: TGCGCCAGCAGCTTGGCCTCGACGAACACCGGGGAGCTGTTTTTT; cdr3_aa: CASSLASTNTGELFF
v_call: TRBV29-1; d_call: NA; clone_size: once; j_call: TRBJ2-2; cdr3_nt: TGCAGCGTTGACAGGGGCGGAACCGGGGAGCTGTTTTTT; cdr3_aa: CSVDRGGTGELFF
v_call: TRBV7-9; d_call: NA; clone_size: NA; j_call: TRBJ2-1; cdr3_nt: TGTGCCAGCAGCTTAGTAGCATTTTGGCCTCAGCAGTTCTTC; cdr3_aa: CASSLVAFWPQQFF
v_call: TRBV30; d_call: NA; clone_size: NA; j_call: TRBJ1-5; cdr3_nt: TGTGCCTGGAGTGTATCAACCAATCAGCCCCAGCATTTT; cdr3_aa: CAWSVSTNQPQHF
v_call: TRBV28; d_call: NA; clone_size: NA; j_call: TRBJ1-5; cdr3_nt: TGTGCCAGCAGTTTACTCTCTCAGCCCCAGCATTTT; cdr3_aa: CASSLLSQPQHF
v_call: TRBV5-1; d_call: NA; clone_size: NA; j_call: TRBJ1-4; cdr3_nt: TGCGCCAGCAGCTTGACAGCAACTAATGAAAAACTGTTTTTT; cdr3_aa: CASSLTATNEKLFF
v_call: TRBV27; d_call: NA; clone_size: NA; j_call: TRBJ1-4; cdr3_nt: TGTGCCAGCAGTTTAGAAAGAGGGCAGGAAAAACTGTTTTTT; cdr3_aa: CASSLERGQEKLFF
v_call: TRBV5-4; d_call: NA; clone_size: NA; j_call: TRBJ1-2; cdr3_nt: TGTGCCAGCAGCTTGGATTCCGGAAATAACTATGGCTACACCTTC; cdr3_aa: CASSLDSGNNYGYTF
v_call: TRBV5-1; d_call: TRBD2; clone_size: once; j_call: TRBJ2-1; cdr3_nt: TGCGCCAGCAGCAACGGACTAGCAGGCCCCACAGGGCATGAGCAGTTCTTC; cdr3_aa: CASSNGLAGPTGHEQFF
v_call: TRBV4-3; d_call: NA; clone_size: NA; j_call: TRBJ2-7; cdr3_nt: TGCGCCAGCAGCCAAGATCTGGGCTACGAGCAGTACTTC; cdr3_aa: CASSQDLGYEQYF
v_call: TRBV5-4; d_call: NA; clone_size: once; j_call: TRBJ2-3; cdr3_nt: TGTGCCAGCACCGCGGGGGCGAGCACAGATACGCAGTATTTT; cdr3_aa: CASTAGASTDTQYF
v_call: TRBV6-4; d_call: NA; clone_size: NA; j_call: TRBJ1-2; cdr3_nt: TGTGCCGCTCCCGCCGCACACCTCTATGGCTACACCTTC; cdr3_aa: CAAPAAHLYGYTF